This entry is about one T cell receptor beta chain. Its target is not known. The PCR was carried out with 60 Vbeta primers and 13 Jbeta primers. The protocol was immunoSEQ multiplex PCR, while the TCRdb copy is restricted to in-frame clones and leaves out a portion. The table has around 170,000 clones, roughly 83% seen once. The data derive from a study of cytomegalovirus exposure and HLA in healthy donors. Study findings and constraints: An observed cluster of highly shared sequence variants was recorded as a likely sequencing artifact.

The origin of this receptor is a boy younger than 10 in good health and CMV-seronegative. What was sequenced was PBMCs.

The CDR3 loop is CASSLQGGAVTEAFF. CDR3 in DNA: TGCGCCAGCAGCCTTCAGGGGGGCGCGGTCACTGAAGCTTTCTTT. The chain uses TRBV4-1 and TRBJ1-1; 7 nucleotides agree with TRBD1. Germline V CDR1 and CDR2: MGHRA, YSYEKL. The CDR3 covers 15 residues. Germline trimming cut 4 bases from V and 4 bases from J; bases unmatched to any gene: 9.